The T cell receptor beta chain described here comes from a study of neurological immune-mediated disorders. The trim removed 2 bases at V and 1 base at J, leaving 4 bases unmatched. Germline V gene lookup returns CDR1 MNHEY and CDR2 SVGEGT. CDR3 length: 16 amino acids. Study-wide results and caveats: There was no clinical or MRI feature that was associated with the multiple sclerosis repertoire cluster.

Turning to this clonotype: Its specificity is unknown.

TCRdb re-analysed the 5' RACE reads in MiXCR, keeping a single row per CDR3 protein. The profile shows over 60,000 distinct CDR3 sequences, roughly 4.9% of them singletons. The TCR was taken from a woman in her 70s with multiple sclerosis. The sequenced sample was PBMCs. The J gene is TRBJ2-2, the V gene TRBV6-2 or TRBV6-3, with TRBD2 identical over 7 bases. The CDR3 nucleotides read TGTGCCAGCAGTTACCGCCGGACTAGGAACACCGGGGAGCTGTTTTTT. Its protein is CASSYRRTRNTGELFF.